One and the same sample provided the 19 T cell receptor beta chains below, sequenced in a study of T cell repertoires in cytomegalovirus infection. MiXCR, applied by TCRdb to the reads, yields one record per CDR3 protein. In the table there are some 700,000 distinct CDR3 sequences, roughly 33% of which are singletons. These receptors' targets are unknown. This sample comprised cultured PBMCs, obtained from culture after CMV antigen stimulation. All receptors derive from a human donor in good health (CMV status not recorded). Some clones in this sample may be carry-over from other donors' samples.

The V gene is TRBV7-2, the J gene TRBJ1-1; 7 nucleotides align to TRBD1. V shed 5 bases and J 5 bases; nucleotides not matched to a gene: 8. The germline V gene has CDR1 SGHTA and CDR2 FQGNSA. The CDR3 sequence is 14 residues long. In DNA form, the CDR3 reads TGTGCCAGCAGCCCCTGGGACAGCCTTACTGAAGCTTTCTTT. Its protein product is CASSPWDSLTEAFF. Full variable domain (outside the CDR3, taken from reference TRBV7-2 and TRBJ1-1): GAGVSQSPSNKVTEKGKDVELRCDPISGHTALYWYRQSLGQGLEFLIYFQGNSAPDKSGLPSDRFSAERTGGSVSTLTIQRTQQEDSAVYLCASSPWDSLTEAFFGQGTRLTVV.

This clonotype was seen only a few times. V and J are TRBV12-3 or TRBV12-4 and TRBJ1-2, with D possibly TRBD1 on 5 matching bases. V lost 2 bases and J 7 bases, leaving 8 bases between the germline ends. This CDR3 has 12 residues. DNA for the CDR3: TGTGCCAGCAGTTTATCCAGGGTTGGCTACACCTTC. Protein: CASSLSRVGYTF.

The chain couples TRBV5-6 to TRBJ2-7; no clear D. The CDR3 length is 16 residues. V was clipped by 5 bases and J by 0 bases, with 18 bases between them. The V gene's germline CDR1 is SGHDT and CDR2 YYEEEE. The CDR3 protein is CASSRKGDWSSYEQYF. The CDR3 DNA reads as TGTGCCAGCAGTCGAAAGGGCGACTGGTCCTCCTACGAGCAGTACTTC.

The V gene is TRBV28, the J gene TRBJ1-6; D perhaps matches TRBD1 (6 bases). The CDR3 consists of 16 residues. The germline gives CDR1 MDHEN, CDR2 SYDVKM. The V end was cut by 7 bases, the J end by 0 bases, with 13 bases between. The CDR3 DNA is TGTGCCAGCACGGGGGCCTCAAGCTCCTATAATTCACCCCTCCACTTT. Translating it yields CASTGASSSYNSPLHF.

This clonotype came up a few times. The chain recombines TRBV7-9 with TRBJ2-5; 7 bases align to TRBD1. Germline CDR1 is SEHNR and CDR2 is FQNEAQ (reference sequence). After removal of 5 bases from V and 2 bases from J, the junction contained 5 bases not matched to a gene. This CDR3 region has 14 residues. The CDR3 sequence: CASSPGQLQETQYF. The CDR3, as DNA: TGTGCCAGCAGCCCGGGACAGCTGCAAGAGACCCAGTACTTC.

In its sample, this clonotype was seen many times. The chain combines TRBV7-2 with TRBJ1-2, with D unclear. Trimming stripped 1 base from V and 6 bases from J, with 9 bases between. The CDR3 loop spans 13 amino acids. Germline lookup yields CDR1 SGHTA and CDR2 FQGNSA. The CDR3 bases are TGTGCCAGCAGCTTAGACCCGGGAGATGGCTACACCTTC. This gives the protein CASSLDPGDGYTF.

The CDR3 DNA reads as TGTGCCAGTGTAGCTAAGGGGAGCTCCTACAATGAGCAGTTCTTC. Protein: CASVAKGSSYNEQFF. V is TRBV19 and J is TRBJ2-1; D may match TRBD1 or TRBD2 (5 bases each). V was pared by 8 bases and J by 0 bases, with 14 bases between. Germline CDR1 LNHDA, CDR2 SQIVND (reference sequence). There are 15 residues in the CDR3.

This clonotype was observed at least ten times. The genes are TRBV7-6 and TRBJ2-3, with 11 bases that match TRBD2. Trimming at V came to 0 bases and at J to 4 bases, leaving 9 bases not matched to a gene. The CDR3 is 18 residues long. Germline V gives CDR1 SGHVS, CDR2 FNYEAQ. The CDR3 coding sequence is TGTGCCAGCAGCTTAGCGCTGGCTAGCGGGGGGACCGCAGATACGCAGTATTTT. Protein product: CASSLALASGGTADTQYF.

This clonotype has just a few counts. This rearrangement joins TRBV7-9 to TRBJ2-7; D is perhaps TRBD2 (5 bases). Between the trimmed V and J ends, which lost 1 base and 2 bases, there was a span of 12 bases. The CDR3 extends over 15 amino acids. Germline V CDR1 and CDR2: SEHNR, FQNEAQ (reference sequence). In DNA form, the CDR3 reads TGTGCCAGCAGCTTAGTCTGGAGCGGAACCTACGAGCAGTACTTC. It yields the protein CASSLVWSGTYEQYF.

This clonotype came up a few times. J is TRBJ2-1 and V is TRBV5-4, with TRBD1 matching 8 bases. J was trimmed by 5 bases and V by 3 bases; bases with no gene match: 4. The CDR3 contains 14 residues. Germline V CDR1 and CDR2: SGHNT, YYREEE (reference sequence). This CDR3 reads CASSSGTGHNEQFF. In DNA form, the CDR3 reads TGTGCCAGCAGCTCCGGGACAGGACACAATGAGCAGTTCTTC.

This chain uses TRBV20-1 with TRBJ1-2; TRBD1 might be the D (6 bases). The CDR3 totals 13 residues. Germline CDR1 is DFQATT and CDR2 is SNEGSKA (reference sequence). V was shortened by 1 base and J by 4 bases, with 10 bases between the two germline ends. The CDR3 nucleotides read TGCAGTGCTAGAGCAGGGGTAGGCTATGGCTACACCTTC. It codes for CSARAGVGYGYTF.

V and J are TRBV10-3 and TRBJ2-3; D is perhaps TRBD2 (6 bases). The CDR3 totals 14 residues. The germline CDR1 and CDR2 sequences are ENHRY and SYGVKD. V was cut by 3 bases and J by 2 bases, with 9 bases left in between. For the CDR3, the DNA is TGTGCCATCAGTGATGGCGGGATCACAGATACGCAGTATTTT. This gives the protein CAISDGGITDTQYF.

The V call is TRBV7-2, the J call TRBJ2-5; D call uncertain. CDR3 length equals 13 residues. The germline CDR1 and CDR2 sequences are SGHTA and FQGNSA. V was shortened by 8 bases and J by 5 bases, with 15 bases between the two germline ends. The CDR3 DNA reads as TGTGCCAGCCTTAGAAGTAAGATCGAGACCCAGTACTTC. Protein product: CASLRSKIETQYF.

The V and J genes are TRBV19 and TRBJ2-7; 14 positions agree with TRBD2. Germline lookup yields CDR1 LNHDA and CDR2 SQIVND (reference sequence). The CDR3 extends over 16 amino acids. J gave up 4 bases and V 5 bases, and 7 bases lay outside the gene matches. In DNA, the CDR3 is TGTGCCAGTAGTGTGAGGACTAGCGGGAGGATATACGAGCAGTACTTC. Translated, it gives CASSVRTSGRIYEQYF.

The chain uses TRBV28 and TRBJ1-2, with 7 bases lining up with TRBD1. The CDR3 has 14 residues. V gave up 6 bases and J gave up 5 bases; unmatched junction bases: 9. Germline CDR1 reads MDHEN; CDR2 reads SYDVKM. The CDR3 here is CASRALAGGYGYTF. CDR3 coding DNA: TGTGCCAGCAGGGCCCTGGCAGGGGGTTATGGCTACACCTTC.

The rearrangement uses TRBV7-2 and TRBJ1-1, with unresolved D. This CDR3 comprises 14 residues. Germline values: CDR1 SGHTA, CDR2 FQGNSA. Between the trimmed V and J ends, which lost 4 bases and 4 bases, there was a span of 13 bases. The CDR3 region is CASSWPGIGTEAFF. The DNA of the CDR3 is TGTGCCAGCAGCTGGCCGGGGATAGGCACTGAAGCTTTCTTT.

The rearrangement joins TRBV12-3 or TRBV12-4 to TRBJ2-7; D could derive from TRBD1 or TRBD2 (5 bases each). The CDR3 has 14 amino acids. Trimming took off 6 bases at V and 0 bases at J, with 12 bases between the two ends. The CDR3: CASSRGPSSYEQYF. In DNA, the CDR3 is TGTGCCAGCAGCCGGGGCCCAAGCTCCTACGAGCAGTACTTC.

DNA for the CDR3: TGTGCCAGCAGTTTAGCAGGGGGACCGCTTATGGGCACTGAAGCTTTCTTT. Encoded protein: CASSLAGGPLMGTEAFF. The genes are TRBV12-3 or TRBV12-4 and TRBJ1-1; D might be TRBD1 (6 bases). Trimming cost V 0 bases and J 4 bases, with 18 bases left between them. This CDR3 is built from 17 residues.

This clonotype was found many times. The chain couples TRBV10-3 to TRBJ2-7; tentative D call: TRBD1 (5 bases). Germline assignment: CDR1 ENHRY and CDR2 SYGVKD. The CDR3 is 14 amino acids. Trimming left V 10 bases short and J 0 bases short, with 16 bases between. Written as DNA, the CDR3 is TGTGCCACTGAAGAACAGGATGTCTCCTACGAGCAGTACTTC. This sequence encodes CATEEQDVSYEQYF.